Presented here are 13 T cell receptor beta chains from one specimen sequenced in a study of T-cell memory formation after mild COVID-19. TCRdb called the 5' RACE reads again in MiXCR, with one record for every CDR3 protein. The sample carries hundreds of thousands of distinct CDR3 sequences, approximately 15% recorded once. Sequencing input: PBMCs or a T cell subset sorted from them (not recorded which). The receptors stem from a man between 18 and 29 years old who had mild COVID-19 (a few samples of this study predate the infection). Cell type and time point are not known.

In its sample, this clonotype was seen a few times. The genes are TRBV2 and TRBJ1-2; 9 bases are shared with TRBD1. V lost 6 bases and J lost 12; bases outside the gene matches: 5. CDR1 and CDR2 from the germline V gene are SNHLY and FYNNEI. The CDR3 sequence is 11 residues long. For the CDR3, the DNA is TGTGCCAGCAGGGACAGGGGATTCGACACCTTC. It codes for CASRDRGFDTF.

This clonotype has only a few counts. The J gene is TRBJ2-3, the V gene TRBV20-1; D is unclear. Trimming pared 3 bases from V and 0 bases from J, leaving 4 bases between. The germline gives CDR1 DFQATT, CDR2 SNEGSKA (reference sequence). The CDR3 covers 12 residues. In nucleotides, the CDR3 is TGCAGTGCTAGTTTCAGCACAGATACGCAGTATTTT. Its translation is CSASFSTDTQYF.

In its sample, this clonotype was seen many times. This chain links TRBV11-2 with TRBJ2-5; D remains ambiguous. Trimming removed 2 bases at V and 3 bases at J, with 7 bases between. This CDR3 is built from 13 residues. CDR1 and CDR2 (germline): SGHAT, FQNNGV. The CDR3 coding sequence is TGTGCCAGCAGCTTACAGATTGAAGAGACCCAGTACTTC. It encodes CASSLQIEETQYF.

The chain has TRBV6-1 and TRBJ2-7; D call uncertain. The CDR3 has 13 amino acids. From germline, CDR1 is MNHNS and CDR2 SASEGT. Deletions cut 7 bases from V and 6 bases from J, with 16 bases between. The CDR3 DNA reads as TGTGCCAGCAACGCCGACGAGCATGGCGAGCAGTACTTC. The encoded protein is CASNADEHGEQYF.

V is TRBV28 and J is TRBJ1-3; D ambiguous. This CDR3 is 13 amino acids long. The germline CDR1 and CDR2 sequences are MDHEN and SYDVKM. V was cut by 6 bases and J by 1 base, with 7 bases left in between. As DNA, the CDR3 is TGTGCCAGCAGGGACTCGTCTGGAAACACCATATATTTT. Amino acid sequence: CASRDSSGNTIYF.

V usage is TRBV20-1 and J usage is TRBJ2-3; TRBD1 might be the D (6 bases). Trimming removed 1 base from V and 3 bases from J, with 20 bases in between. There are 17 residues in the CDR3. Germline lookup yields CDR1 DFQATT and CDR2 SNEGSKA (reference sequence). CDR3 loop: CSARGGRDKPLTDTQYF. The CDR3 nucleotides read TGCAGTGCTAGAGGGGGTAGGGACAAGCCTTTGACAGATACGCAGTATTTT.

In its sample, this clonotype was seen a few times. The chain carries TRBV5-1 and TRBJ2-3; 12 bases agree with TRBD2. There are 14 residues in the CDR3. Germline assignment: CDR1 SGHRS and CDR2 YFSETQ. The V gene end was trimmed by 6 bases and the J gene end by 6 bases; junction bases not matched to a gene: 5. The CDR3 reads CASTSGGAVDTQYF. Here the CDR3 DNA reads TGCGCCAGCACTAGCGGGGGGGCCGTGGATACGCAGTATTTT.

This clonotype was recorded many times. This chain uses TRBV2 with TRBJ2-2, with a possible D match to TRBD1 (5 bases). The CDR3 has 14 amino acids. V lost 6 bases and J lost 3, with 11 bases in between. Looked up from germline, CDR1 is SNHLY and CDR2 is FYNNEI. The CDR3, as DNA: TGTGCCAGCAGGGAACAGGCATACACCGGGGAGCTGTTTTTT. Protein sequence: CASREQAYTGELFF.

The chain has TRBV7-9 and TRBJ2-7, with 10 positions matching TRBD1. Germline lookup yields CDR1 SEHNR and CDR2 FQNEAQ (reference sequence). The CDR3 sequence is 15 residues long. V lost 5 bases and J lost 3; bases outside the gene matches: 7. In DNA form, the CDR3 reads TGTGCCAGCAGCCCAGGACAGGGGGTATTCTACGAGCAGTACTTC. It codes for CASSPGQGVFYEQYF.

A note on this clonotype: The germline gene is not matched at one end of the junction; a read error may be the cause. The chain carries TRBV6-1 and TRBJ2-3; D gene unclear. CDR1 is MNHNS and CDR2 is SASEGT in the germline V gene. The CDR3 has 13 residues. The CDR3 sequence: CASREEVTDTQYF. Written as DNA, the CDR3 is TGTGCCAGCAGGGAAGAGGTCACAGATACGCAGTATTTT.

This clonotype was picked up a small number of times. V gene TRBV27 combines with J gene TRBJ2-1, with 11 bases aligning to TRBD1. The trim removed 3 bases at V and 5 bases at J, leaving 3 bases unmatched. CDR1 is MNHEY, CDR2 SMNVEV, per germline (reference sequence). The length of the CDR3 is 15 residues. CDR3: CASSFRDRGDNEQFF. CDR3 nucleotides: TGTGCCAGCAGTTTCCGGGACAGGGGGGACAATGAGCAGTTCTTC.

The chain is built from TRBV5-1 and TRBJ1-2, with a tentative D call TRBD1 (5 bases). Germline CDR1 is SGHRS and CDR2 is YFSETQ. Trimming took off 1 base at V and 0 bases at J, with 13 bases between the two ends. The CDR3 extends over 16 amino acids. CDR3 loop: CASSLTGGGANYGYTF. DNA of the CDR3: TGCGCCAGCAGCTTGACGGGCGGGGGAGCTAACTATGGCTACACCTTC.

Ten or more counts support this clonotype. V and J are TRBV28 and TRBJ2-7; D is unclear. The length of the CDR3 is 14 residues. Trimming shortened V by 5 bases and J by 2 bases, and 13 bases separated the two germline ends. Germline loops: CDR1 MDHEN, CDR2 SYDVKM. DNA for the CDR3: TGTGCCAGCAGTCCCGCAGGCGACACCTACGAGCAGTACGTC. It codes for CASSPAGDTYEQYV.